This TCR beta chain was captured by sequencing in a study of regulatory T cells in long-lasting Graves disease (dated by TCRdb to the early 2020s). For the study in its entirety: Persistent Graves' disease meant more than 5 years of antithyroid drug treatment with TSH receptor autoantibodies that stayed positive. In the clinical cohort, patients with persistent Graves' disease had used antithyroid drugs for an average of about 9.3 years. A total of roughly 35 samples underwent TCR sequencing: approximately 13 from persistent and approximately 20 from newly diagnosed Graves' disease patients. The study was registered as a clinical trial and conducted in China. Patients with persistent Graves' disease were compared with patients with newly diagnosed Graves' disease using TCR sequencing and RNA sequencing of peripheral blood.

Library generation was performed with multiplex PCR. This sample was sequenced with an Illumina HiSeq 4000. To build TCR beta libraries, CDR3 regions were amplified by Arm-PCR using iRepertoire HTBI primers. Before sequencing, the PCR products went through gel purification. The published analysis was carried out like this. Gene usage analysis of CDR3 amino acid clonotypes used the 62 TRBV and about 15 TRBJ segments found across samples. COPE and FqMerger were used to merge filtered high-quality paired reads into contigs. Contigs were aligned with BLAST to IMGT TRBV, TRBD and TRBJ reference genes, and CDR3 was defined per IMGT. Any clonotype with a frequency above 0.1% was counted as a highly expanded clone. Shannon entropy was used to measure repertoire diversity, and the Gini coefficient was used to measure V-J evenness. Clonotypes shared by more than one individual were considered public. TCRdb ran its own pipeline on the public reads, namely fastp trimming at Q25 and MiXCR clone calling, and kept in-frame beta chains. Each entry is one CDR3 protein sequence, shown with its most common DNA and genes. The V and J calls and clone size come from TCRdb's table, not from the authors' own analysis. This sample lists about 340,000 distinct CDR3 sequences; about 18% were detected once. The ten largest clones add up to 29% of the sample.

The investigation overall reported the following: Compared with newly diagnosed patients, persistent Graves' disease patients had lower TCR Shannon entropy and fewer highly expanded clones, which suggests clonal expansion. Only the TCR beta chain was sequenced and analyzed. Persistent patients shared more public clonotypes among themselves (around 3,000) than newly diagnosed patients did (over 900). The small sample size was acknowledged by the authors as a limitation that may reduce accuracy. TRBV28, TRBJ1-2 and TRBJ2-5 were preferentially used in persistent disease, while TRBV20-1 and TRBJ2-1 were favored in newly diagnosed disease. Peripheral blood alone was examined, since thyroid tissue, which constituted the primary lesion, could not be accessed.

The germline V gene (reference sequence) yields MNHEY for CDR1 and SMNVEV for CDR2. After removal of 0 bases from V and 4 bases from J, the junction retains 6 bases not matched to a gene. Measured from the cysteine to the phenylalanine, the CDR3 is 16 residues long. Only CDR3 DNA remains: 48 bases, in frame from the first base. The table lists this clonotype with many counts. It lacks a known antigen. No much larger clone is present one base from it, and per-base qualities are unavailable. The label giving this sample's time point can be read as: persistent/refractory GD, antithyroid drugs over 5 years with positive TRAb. For both TCR sequencing and RNA sequencing, RNA was extracted from PBMCs in TRIzol. The diagnosis of Graves' disease followed American Thyroid Association guidelines. Patients were recruited from an endocrinology department in Xi'an, China. From each patient, around 9 milliliters of peripheral blood was collected into an EDTA anticoagulant tube. Ficoll Paque Plus density gradient separation was used to isolate PBMCs, and no further T cell sorting was done. An Agilent 2100 Bioanalyzer and agarose gel were used to check RNA quality, while a NanoDrop 2000 measured RNA concentration.

Specimen: peripheral blood mononuclear cells (PBMCs), collected when the disease was refractory, from a patient treated with antithyroid drugs. The sequence came from a female donor with Graves disease. Recombination joined TRBV27 with TRBJ2-7, with TRBD2 identical over 10 junction bases. The CDR3 loop reads CASSLSGLAGAYEQYF. The nucleotides are TGTGCCAGCAGTTTATCCGGTCTAGCGGGAGCTTACGAGCAGTACTTC.